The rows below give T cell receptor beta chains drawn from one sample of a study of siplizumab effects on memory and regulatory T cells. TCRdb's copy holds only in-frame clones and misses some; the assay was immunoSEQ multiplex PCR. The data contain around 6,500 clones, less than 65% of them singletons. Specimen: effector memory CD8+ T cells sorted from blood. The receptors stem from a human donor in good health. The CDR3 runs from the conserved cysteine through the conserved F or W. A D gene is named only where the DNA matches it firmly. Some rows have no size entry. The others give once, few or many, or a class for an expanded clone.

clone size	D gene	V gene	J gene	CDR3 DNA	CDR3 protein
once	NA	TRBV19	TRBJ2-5	TGTGCCAGCTCGCTTCAGGTGTACCAAGAGACCCAGTACTTC	CASSLQVYQETQYF
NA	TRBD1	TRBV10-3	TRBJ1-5	TGTGCCATCCCACAGGGGGAGATTTGGCAGCCCCAGCATTTT	CAIPQGEIWQPQHF
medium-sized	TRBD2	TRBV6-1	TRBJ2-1	TGTGCCAGCAGCCGGACTAGCGGGGGGGCAGATGAGCAGTTCTTC	CASSRTSGGADEQFF
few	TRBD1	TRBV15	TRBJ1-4	TGTGCCACCAGCAGTGGGGGGGAGACAGGGACAAGAAAACTGTTTTTT	CATSSGGETGTRKLFF
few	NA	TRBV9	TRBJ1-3	TGTGCCAGCAGCGATGGAAACACCATATATTTT	CASSDGNTIYF
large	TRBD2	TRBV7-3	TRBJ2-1	TGTGCCAGCAGCGGACTAGAAAATGAGCAGTTCTTC	CASSGLENEQFF
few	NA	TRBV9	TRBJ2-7	TGTGCCAGCAGCCCCGGGACCGGCTACGAGCAGTACTTC	CASSPGTGYEQYF
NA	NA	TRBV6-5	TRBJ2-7	TGTGCCAGCAGTAAACAGGAGACCTACGAGCAGTACTTC	CASSKQETYEQYF
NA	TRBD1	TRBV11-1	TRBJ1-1	TGTGCCAGCAGCCCGGAGGACAGGGTCACTGAAGCTTTCTTT	CASSPEDRVTEAFF
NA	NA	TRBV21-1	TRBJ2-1	TGTGCCAGCAGCAAAGCGGAGCCACTACGAACGGTCCATCTCCCCCCGGGTGATGAGCAGTTCTTC	CASSKAEPLRTVHLPPGDEQFF
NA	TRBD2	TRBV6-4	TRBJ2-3	TGTGCCAGCAGTGAAGGCGCTAGCGGGGGGGGCACAGATACGCAGTATTTT	CASSEGASGGGTDTQYF
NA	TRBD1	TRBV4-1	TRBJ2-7	TGCGCCAGCAGCCACCCACAGGGGAGCGAGCAGTACTTC	CASSHPQGSEQYF
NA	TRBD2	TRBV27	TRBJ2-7	TGTGCCAGCAGCTCCCCCCGAGTGGGACTAGACGAGCAGTACTTC	CASSSPRVGLDEQYF
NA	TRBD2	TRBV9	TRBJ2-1	TGTGCCAGCAGCGCCACTAGCGGGGTTTTAGGTGAGCAGTTCTTC	CASSATSGVLGEQFF
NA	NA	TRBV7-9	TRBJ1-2	TGTGCCAGCAGCCTAGACGGTAGCTATGGCTACACCTTC	CASSLDGSYGYTF
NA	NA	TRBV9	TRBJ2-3	TGTGCCAGCAGCGTAGGAGGGACAACAGATACGCAGTATTTT	CASSVGGTTDTQYF
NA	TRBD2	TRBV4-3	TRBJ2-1	TGCGCCAGCAGCCTCGAAGGTAGCGGGGGGTTCAATGAGCAGTTCTTC	CASSLEGSGGFNEQFF
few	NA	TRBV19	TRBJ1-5	TGTGCCAAAGGACGGGACAATCAGCCCCAGCATTTT	CAKGRDNQPQHF
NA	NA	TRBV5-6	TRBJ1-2	TGTGCCAGCAGTCGAGACGGAGGTTTAGATGGCTACACCTTC	CASSRDGGLDGYTF
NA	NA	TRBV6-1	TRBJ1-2	TGTGCCAGCACCAACAATCCGAACTATGGCTACACCTTC	CASTNNPNYGYTF
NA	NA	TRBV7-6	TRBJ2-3	TGTGCCAGCAGCCGGGGGGCGACAGATACGCAGTATTTT	CASSRGATDTQYF